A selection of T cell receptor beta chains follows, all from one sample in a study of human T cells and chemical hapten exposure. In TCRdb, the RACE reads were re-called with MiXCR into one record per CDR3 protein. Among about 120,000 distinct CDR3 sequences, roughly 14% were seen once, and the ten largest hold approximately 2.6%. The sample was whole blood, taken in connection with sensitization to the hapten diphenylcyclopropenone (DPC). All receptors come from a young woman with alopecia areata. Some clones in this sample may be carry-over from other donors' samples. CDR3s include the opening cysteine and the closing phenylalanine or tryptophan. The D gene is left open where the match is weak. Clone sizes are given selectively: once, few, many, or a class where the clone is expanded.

CDR3: CASSADGYNSPLHF
DNA: TGTGCCAGCAGCGCGGACGGGTATAATTCACCCCTCCACTTT
length: 14
D: NA
V: TRBV9
size: few
J: TRBJ1-6

CDR3: CASSLREAGANVLTF
DNA: TGTGCCAGCAGTTTAAGAGAGGCAGGGGCCAACGTCCTGACTTTC
length: 15
D: NA
V: TRBV28
size: NA
J: TRBJ2-6

CDR3: CATSRERTSHTDTQYF
DNA: TGTGCCACCAGCAGAGAAAGGACTTCTCACACAGATACGCAGTATTTT
length: 16
D: NA
V: TRBV15
size: NA
J: TRBJ2-3

CDR3: CASTLDRYNEQFF
DNA: TGTGCCAGTACCTTGGACAGATACAATGAGCAGTTCTTC
length: 13
D: NA
V: TRBV6-2/TRBV6-3
size: few
J: TRBJ2-1

CDR3: CAWSVQSAGPRFF
DNA: TGTGCCTGGAGTGTACAATCAGCGGGCCCTCGGTTCTTC
length: 13
D: NA
V: TRBV30
size: few
J: TRBJ2-1

CDR3: CASSAGTGPRRNFF
DNA: TGTGCCAGCAGTGCCGGGACAGGACCCCGCCGCAATTTCTTC
length: 14
D: TRBD1
V: TRBV28
size: many
J: TRBJ2-1

CDR3: CASSQEEREKLFF
DNA: TGCGCCAGCAGCCAAGAAGAACGGGAAAAACTGTTTTTT
length: 13
D: NA
V: TRBV4-3
size: few
J: TRBJ1-4

CDR3: CASHLMRDTEAFF
DNA: TGTGCCAGCCACCTAATGCGGGACACTGAAGCTTTCTTT
length: 13
D: NA
V: TRBV11-2
size: many
J: TRBJ1-1

CDR3: CSAVAGGRINEQFF
DNA: TGCAGTGCCGTAGCGGGGGGCCGTATCAATGAGCAGTTCTTC
length: 14
D: TRBD2
V: TRBV20-1
size: NA
J: TRBJ2-1

CDR3: CASSVERQVNTGELFF
DNA: TGCGCCAGCAGCGTCGAAAGACAGGTGAACACCGGGGAGCTGTTTTTT
length: 16
D: NA
V: TRBV5-1
size: many
J: TRBJ2-2

CDR3: CASSPRGRDGYTF
DNA: TGTGCCAGTAGTCCCCGGGGGCGTGATGGCTACACCTTC
length: 13
D: NA
V: TRBV19
size: many
J: TRBJ1-2

CDR3: CASSPGTSGGPFSYNEQFF
DNA: TGCGCCAGCAGCCCTGGGACTAGCGGGGGGCCCTTTTCCTACAATGAGCAGTTCTTC
length: 19
D: TRBD2
V: TRBV4-1
size: NA
J: TRBJ2-1

CDR3: CSARDWAGGGNYNEQFF
DNA: TGCAGTGCTAGAGATTGGGCAGGGGGAGGCAATTACAATGAGCAGTTCTTC
length: 17
D: NA
V: TRBV20-1
size: NA
J: TRBJ2-1

CDR3: CASSLVGVDKNIQYF
DNA: TGTGCCAGCAGTTTAGTGGGGGTAGACAAAAACATTCAGTACTTC
length: 15
D: NA
V: TRBV12-3/TRBV12-4
size: few
J: TRBJ2-4

CDR3: CSVVRTYEQYF
DNA: TGCAGCGTTGTCAGGACTTACGAGCAGTACTTC
length: 11
D: NA
V: TRBV29-1
size: once
J: TRBJ2-7

CDR3: CATSRPSGQLSSGNTIYF
DNA: TGTGCCACCAGCCGGCCCTCGGGACAGCTTAGCTCTGGAAACACCATATATTTT
length: 18
D: TRBD1
V: TRBV15
size: NA
J: TRBJ1-3

CDR3: CASSRGRFSYEQYF
DNA: TGCGCCAGCAGCCGCGGACGGTTCTCCTACGAGCAGTACTTC
length: 14
D: NA
V: TRBV4-3
size: NA
J: TRBJ2-7

CDR3: CSARAGGNPAMEAFF
DNA: TGCAGTGCTAGAGCGGGCGGCAATCCGGCAATGGAAGCTTTCTTT
length: 15
D: NA
V: TRBV20-1
size: NA
J: TRBJ1-1

CDR3: CASSFAVGRDRGLNEQFF
DNA: TGTGCCAGCAGCTTCGCGGTAGGCCGTGACAGGGGGCTAAATGAGCAGTTCTTC
length: 18
D: TRBD1
V: TRBV7-8
size: NA
J: TRBJ2-1

CDR3: CASSLEGIGEQFF
DNA: TGTGCCAGCAGCTTAGAGGGTATTGGGGAGCAGTTCTTC
length: 13
D: NA
V: TRBV7-6
size: once
J: TRBJ2-1

CDR3: CASSTRGFTYEQYF
DNA: TGTGCCAGCAGCACACGGGGTTTTACCTACGAGCAGTACTTC
length: 14
D: NA
V: TRBV12-3/TRBV12-4
size: few
J: TRBJ2-7